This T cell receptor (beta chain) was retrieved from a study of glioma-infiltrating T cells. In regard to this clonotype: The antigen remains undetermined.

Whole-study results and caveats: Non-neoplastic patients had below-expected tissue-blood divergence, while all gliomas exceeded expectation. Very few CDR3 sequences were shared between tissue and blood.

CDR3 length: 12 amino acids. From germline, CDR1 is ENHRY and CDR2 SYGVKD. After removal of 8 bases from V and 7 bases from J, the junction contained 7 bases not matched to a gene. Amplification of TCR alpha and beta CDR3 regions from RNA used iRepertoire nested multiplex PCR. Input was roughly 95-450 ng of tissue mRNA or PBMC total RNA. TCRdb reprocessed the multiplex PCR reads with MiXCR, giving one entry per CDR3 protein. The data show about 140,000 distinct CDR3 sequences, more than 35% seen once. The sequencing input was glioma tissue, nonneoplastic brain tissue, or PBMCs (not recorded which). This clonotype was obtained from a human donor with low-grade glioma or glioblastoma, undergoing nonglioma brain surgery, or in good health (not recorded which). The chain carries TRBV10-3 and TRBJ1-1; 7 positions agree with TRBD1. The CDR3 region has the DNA TGTGCCATCGAAGGGGGCACGGGTGAAGCTTTCTTT. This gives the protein CAIEGGTGEAFF.